Listed below are T cell receptor beta chains from one sample, sequenced in a study of response to subunit inactivated influenza vaccine. TCRdb independently ran MiXCR on the RT-PCR reads; one entry per CDR3 protein. The profile shows roughly 630,000 distinct CDR3 sequences, 13% to 15% of them singletons. Specimen: PBMCs from blood, collected 14 to 15 days before vaccination. All receptors derive from a man between 50 and 59 years old who received an inactivated influenza vaccine. The CDR3 runs from the conserved cysteine through the conserved F or W. Fields, in order: CDR3 length, clone size, V gene, D gene, J gene, CDR3 DNA, CDR3 protein. The D gene is left open where the match is weak. Expanded clones get a size class; other rows say once, few or many, or leave the size out.

>14|few|TRBV25-1|-|TRBJ1-2
TGTGCCAGCAGTGAATCCGCAGGGAACTATGGCTACACCTTC
CASSESAGNYGYTF
>13|many|TRBV5-1|-|TRBJ2-1
TGCGCCAGCAGCTTGGCACTAGAGTGGGAGCAGTTCTTC
CASSLALEWEQFF
>13|many|TRBV5-1|-|TRBJ2-2
TGCGCCAGCAGCTTGGACCCTGCCGGGGAGCTGTTTTTT
CASSLDPAGELFF
>13|few|TRBV20-1|-|TRBJ2-7
TGCAGTGCCCCTTTAGCGACCCCCTACGAGCAGTACTTC
CSAPLATPYEQYF
>16|-|TRBV4-1|TRBD2|TRBJ2-1
TGCGCCAGCAGCCAAGATAGAATAGCGGGGGACAATGAGCAGCTCTTC
CASSQDRIAGDNEQLF
>15|few|TRBV10-3|-|TRBJ1-1
TGTGCCATCAGGGGGTACGAGGGTCAGAACACTGAAGCTTTCTTT
CAIRGYEGQNTEAFF
>16|few|TRBV2|TRBD2|TRBJ2-3
TGTGCCAGCAGTGGCGGCCTAGCGGTAGACACAGATACGCAGTATTTT
CASSGGLAVDTDTQYF
>14|few|TRBV10-3|-|TRBJ2-1
TGTGCCATCAGTGAAGACGCCACCTACAATGAGCAGTTCTTC
CAISEDATYNEQFF
>13|-|TRBV7-2|TRBD1|TRBJ1-4
TGTGCCAGCAGCCAACGGACAGGGGACAAACTGTTTTTT
CASSQRTGDKLFF
>15|many|TRBV5-1|TRBD1|TRBJ2-1
TGCGCCAGCAGCTTGGGGACAGGGGGCTACAATGAGCAGTTCTTC
CASSLGTGGYNEQFF
>14|-|TRBV7-3|-|TRBJ1-6
TGTGCCAGCAGCTTCCAGGGGAGGAATTCACCCCTCCACTTT
CASSFQGRNSPLHF
>13|-|TRBV21-1|-|TRBJ2-1
TGTGCCAGCAGCAAAGGTGAATACAATGAGCAGTTCTTC
CASSKGEYNEQFF
>16|-|TRBV5-1|TRBD2|TRBJ2-1
TGCGCCAGCAGCTTCTTAGCGGGGGCGCCGGGTCATGAGCAGTTCTTC
CASSFLAGAPGHEQFF
>14|-|TRBV28|-|TRBJ2-2
TGTGCCAGCAGGCACACAGGGAGGCCCGGGGATCTGTTTTTT
CASRHTGRPGDLFF
>13|few|TRBV6-5|-|TRBJ2-1
TGTGCCAGCAGTTACTCCTGGGGATCGGGGCAGTTCTTC
CASSYSWGSGQFF
>13|few|TRBV20-1|-|TRBJ1-1
TGCAGTGCTAGGGGTGGGGGGGCCTTTCAAGCTTTCTTT
CSARGGGAFQAFF
>14|few|TRBV29-1|-|TRBJ1-2
TGCAGCGTTGAAGATCCGGGGGGAAACTATGGCTACACCTTC
CSVEDPGGNYGYTF
>17|-|TRBV12-3/TRBV12-4|-|TRBJ1-3
TGTGCCAGCAGTTTAGCTGGCCAGGGGACCTCTGGAAACACCATATATTTT
CASSLAGQGTSGNTIYF
>17|-|TRBV18|-|TRBJ2-3
TGTGCCAGCTCACCAAGCGTCCGGGGGACAGCAACAGATACGCAGTATTTT
CASSPSVRGTATDTQYF
>14|many|TRBV4-3|-|TRBJ1-1
TGCGCCAGCAGCCCTCGAGACGGGAACACTGAAGCTTTCTTT
CASSPRDGNTEAFF
>13|-|TRBV28|-|TRBJ2-7
TGTGCCAGCAGGCAGGGAGGCTCCTACGAGCAGTACTTC
CASRQGGSYEQYF
>14|few|TRBV6-5|-|TRBJ1-4
TGTGCCAGCAGTTGGACAATAGCGAATGAAAAACTGTTTTTT
CASSWTIANEKLFF
>15|-|TRBV4-3|TRBD1|TRBJ1-4
TGCGCCAGCAGCCAAGATTGGACAGGAGATGAAAAACTGTTTTTT
CASSQDWTGDEKLFF
>12|few|TRBV25-1|-|TRBJ1-2
TGTGCCAGCAGTGATTGGTCCTATGGCTACACCTTC
CASSDWSYGYTF
>14|-|TRBV20-1|-|TRBJ2-5
TGCAGTGCTCCCTGGGGTAGCGGCCAAGAGACCCAGTACTTC
CSAPWGSGQETQYF
>15|-|TRBV11-2|-|TRBJ1-1
TGTGCCAGCAGCCCGGGTCTCAGACAGAACACTGAAGCTTTCTTT
CASSPGLRQNTEAFF
>15|few|TRBV7-2|-|TRBJ2-5
TGTGCCAGCAGCAATTCCGGGGGAGAGCAAGAGACCCAGTACTTC
CASSNSGGEQETQYF
>14|-|TRBV20-1|TRBD2|TRBJ2-5
TGCAGTGCTCCAAGCGGGGGGGCCGGGGAGACCCAGTACTTC
CSAPSGGAGETQYF
>15|-|TRBV24-1|-|TRBJ2-3
TGTGCCACCAGTGATTTGAGGGCTTCCGGAGATACGCAGTATTTT
CATSDLRASGDTQYF
>16|-|TRBV29-1|TRBD2|TRBJ2-1
TGCAGCGTTGAAGGGGTGGGACTAGCCGACGAGAGAGAGCAGTTCTTC
CSVEGVGLADEREQFF
>16|-|TRBV20-1|-|TRBJ2-1
TGCAGTGCTAGATCCAGGACGGGAAGTAAGTCCAATGAGCAGTTCTTC
CSARSRTGSKSNEQFF
>14|-|TRBV18|-|TRBJ2-7
TGTGCCAGCTCACGAGGGGATGTCGGCTACGAGCAGTACTTC
CASSRGDVGYEQYF
>16|few|TRBV6-5|-|TRBJ2-5
TGTGCCAGCAGTTACTCGGCGGGAAACATTAGGGAGACCCAGTACTTC
CASSYSAGNIRETQYF
>13|many|TRBV12-3/TRBV12-4|TRBD1|TRBJ2-7
TGTGCCAGCAGTATTGGGACAGGGTACGAGCAGTACTTC
CASSIGTGYEQYF
>15|few|TRBV20-1|-|TRBJ2-5
TGCAGTGCTAGAGATCCCAGTGGGAGAGGGGAGACCCAGTACTTC
CSARDPSGRGETQYF
>14|few|TRBV28|-|TRBJ2-7
TGTGCCAGCAGTCTGGGCCTCTCGGGATACGAGCAGTACTTC
CASSLGLSGYEQYF
>16|-|TRBV20-1|TRBD2|TRBJ2-3
TGCAGTGCTAGGTCACTTAGCGGGGGCGGCACAGATACGCAGTATTTT
CSARSLSGGGTDTQYF
>14|-|TRBV7-2|-|TRBJ1-5
TGTGCCAGCAGCTTAGGGCGGATTGGGTCGCCCCAGCATTTT
CASSLGRIGSPQHF
>14|few|TRBV18|-|TRBJ2-7
TGTGCCAGCTCACCACTTTCCGGGAGTGGCGAGCAGTACTTC
CASSPLSGSGEQYF
>15|-|TRBV7-2|-|TRBJ1-3
TGTGCCAGCAGCTTAGACTCCCTGGAGGGAAACACCATATATTTT
CASSLDSLEGNTIYF
>13|few|TRBV10-2|-|TRBJ2-7
TGCGCCAGCAGTGAGTCAGTGTTCGACGAGCAGTACTTC
CASSESVFDEQYF
>19|few|TRBV11-1|TRBD2|TRBJ2-1
TGTGCCAGCAGCCCCCACTGGGGACTAGCGGGAGGGATGTACAATGAGCAGTTCTTC
CASSPHWGLAGGMYNEQFF
>11|-|TRBV2|TRBD2|TRBJ2-3
TGTGCCAGCAGTGTAGCGGGGACGCAGTATTTT
CASSVAGTQYF
>17|few|TRBV12-3/TRBV12-4|TRBD1|TRBJ2-1
TGTGCCAGCAGTTTTTCCTTCGGCAGGGGGCAGGGAAATGAGCAGTTCTTC
CASSFSFGRGQGNEQFF
>14|few|TRBV12-3/TRBV12-4|-|TRBJ2-1
TGTGCCAGCGGCCTATGGGGGGTTGACAATGAGCAGTTCTTC
CASGLWGVDNEQFF
>13|few|TRBV5-6|-|TRBJ2-7
TGTGCCAGCACCGTAGGATGGTTCGACGAGCAGTACTTC
CASTVGWFDEQYF